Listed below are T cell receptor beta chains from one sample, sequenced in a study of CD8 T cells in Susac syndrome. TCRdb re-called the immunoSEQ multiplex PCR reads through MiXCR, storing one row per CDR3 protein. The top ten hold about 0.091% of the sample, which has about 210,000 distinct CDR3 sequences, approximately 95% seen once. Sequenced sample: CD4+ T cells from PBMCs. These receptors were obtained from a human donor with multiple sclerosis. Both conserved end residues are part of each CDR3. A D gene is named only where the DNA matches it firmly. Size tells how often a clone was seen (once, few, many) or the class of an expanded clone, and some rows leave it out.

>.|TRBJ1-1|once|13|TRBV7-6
CASSLGLDTEAFF
TGTGCCAGCAGCTTAGGGTTGGACACTGAAGCTTTCTTT
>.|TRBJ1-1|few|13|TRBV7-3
CASSLLGNTEAFF
TGTGCCAGCAGCTTGCTGGGCAACACTGAAGCTTTCTTT
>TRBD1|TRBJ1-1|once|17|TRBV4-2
CASSERDRGLGSTEAFF
TGTGCCAGCAGCGAACGGGACAGGGGGTTAGGAAGCACTGAAGCTTTCTTT
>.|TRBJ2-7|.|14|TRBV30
CAWSVRVKKNEQYF
TGTGCCTGGAGTGTCCGGGTCAAGAAGAACGAGCAGTACTTC
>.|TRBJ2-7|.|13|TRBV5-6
CASSPQPPYEQYF
TGTGCCAGCAGCCCCCAGCCCCCCTACGAGCAGTACTTC
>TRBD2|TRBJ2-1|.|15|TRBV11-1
CASSSSGRTYNEQFF
TGTGCCAGCAGCTCTAGCGGGAGGACTTACAATGAGCAGTTCTTC
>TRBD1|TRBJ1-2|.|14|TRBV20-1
CSARTSTGIYGYTF
TGCAGTGCTAGGACCTCGACAGGGATCTATGGCTACACCTTC
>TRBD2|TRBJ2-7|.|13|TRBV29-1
CSVGTSGTYEQYF
TGCAGCGTTGGGACTAGCGGGACCTACGAGCAGTACTTC
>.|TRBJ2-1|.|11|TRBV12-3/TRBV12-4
CASSGQRGQFF
TGTGCCAGCAGTGGTCAGCGTGGGCAGTTCTTC
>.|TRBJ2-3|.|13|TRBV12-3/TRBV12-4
CASRETSTDTQYF
TGTGCCAGCCGAGAGACAAGCACAGATACGCAGTATTTT
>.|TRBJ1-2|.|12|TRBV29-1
CSVPKGVYGYTF
TGCAGCGTTCCGAAGGGCGTCTATGGCTACACCTTC
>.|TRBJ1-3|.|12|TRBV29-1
CSGTASGNTIYF
TGCAGCGGGACCGCCTCTGGAAACACCATATATTTT
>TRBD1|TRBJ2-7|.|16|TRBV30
CAWTPQGGQRSYEQYF
TGTGCCTGGACCCCTCAAGGGGGACAGAGGTCCTACGAGCAGTACTTC
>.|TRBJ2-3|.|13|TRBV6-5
CASSYPSADTQYF
TGTGCCAGCAGTTACCCCTCAGCGGATACGCAGTATTTT
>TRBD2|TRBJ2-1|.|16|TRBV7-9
CASSDSGTSGTAAGFF
TGTGCCAGCAGCGACTCCGGGACTAGCGGGACAGCCGCTGGGTTCTTC
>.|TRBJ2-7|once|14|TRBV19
CASSRESTLYEQYF
TGTGCCAGTAGTAGAGAAAGCACCCTCTACGAGCAGTACTTC
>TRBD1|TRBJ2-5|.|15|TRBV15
CATSSPGTGGETQYF
TGTGCCACCAGCAGCCCGGGGACAGGGGGAGAGACCCAGTACTTC
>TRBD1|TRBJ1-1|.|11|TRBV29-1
CSGGQGAEAFF
TGCAGCGGTGGACAGGGGGCTGAAGCTTTCTTT
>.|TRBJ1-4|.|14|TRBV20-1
CSASDDLRGEKLFF
TGCAGTGCTAGCGACGACCTAAGGGGTGAAAAACTGTTTTTT
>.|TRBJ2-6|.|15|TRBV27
CASSRTLSGANVLTF
TGTGCCAGCAGCCGAACGCTGTCTGGGGCCAACGTCCTGACTTTC
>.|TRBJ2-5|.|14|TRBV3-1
CASSQPPDQETQYF
TGTGCCAGCAGCCAACCTCCAGACCAAGAGACCCAGTACTTC
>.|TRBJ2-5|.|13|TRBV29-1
CSVDELVGETQYF
TGCAGCGTTGATGAGTTGGTGGGGGAGACCCAGTACTTC
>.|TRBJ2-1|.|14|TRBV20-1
CSAIGWSSYNEQFF
TGCAGTGCTATAGGGTGGAGCTCCTACAATGAGCAGTTCTTC
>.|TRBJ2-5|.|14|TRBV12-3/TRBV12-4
CASSRGGPGETQYF
TGTGCCAGCAGTAGGGGGGGGCCGGGGGAGACCCAGTACTTC
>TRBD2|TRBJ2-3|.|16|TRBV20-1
CSANLAGGYGTDTQYF
TGCAGTGCCAACCTAGCGGGAGGTTACGGCACAGATACGCAGTATTTT
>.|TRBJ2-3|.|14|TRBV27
CASSLDLLGDTQYF
TGTGCCAGCAGTTTAGACCTACTTGGTGATACGCAGTATTTT
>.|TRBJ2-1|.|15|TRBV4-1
CASSQESLDYNEQFF
TGCGCCAGCAGCCAAGAAAGTCTGGACTACAATGAGCAGTTCTTC
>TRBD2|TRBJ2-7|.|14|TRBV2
CASSGLAGAGEQYF
TGTGCCAGCAGCGGACTAGCGGGAGCGGGCGAGCAGTACTTC
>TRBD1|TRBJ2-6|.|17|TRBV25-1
CASSSDRGPTGANVLTF
TGTGCCAGCAGCTCCGACAGGGGGCCTACTGGGGCCAACGTCCTGACTTTC
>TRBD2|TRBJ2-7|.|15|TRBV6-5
CASSYVKRGSYEQYF
TGTGCCAGCAGTTACGTGAAGCGGGGCTCCTACGAGCAGTACTTC
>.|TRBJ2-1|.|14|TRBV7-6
CASSVPPLGGEQFF
TGTGCCAGCAGCGTCCCCCCCTTGGGCGGGGAGCAGTTCTTC
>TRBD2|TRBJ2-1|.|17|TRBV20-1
CSARSLAGGGSYNEQFF
TGCAGTGCTAGGTCCTTAGCGGGAGGGGGCTCCTACAATGAGCAGTTCTTC
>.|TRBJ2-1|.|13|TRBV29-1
CSVEVVANNEQFF
TGCAGCGTTGAAGTCGTGGCAAACAATGAGCAGTTCTTC
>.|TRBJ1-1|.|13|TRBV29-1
CSVDRQAVTEAFF
TGCAGCGTTGATCGGCAGGCCGTGACTGAAGCTTTCTTT
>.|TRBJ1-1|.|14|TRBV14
CASSLNRAGAEAFF
TGTGCCAGCAGCCTGAACAGGGCTGGCGCTGAAGCTTTCTTT
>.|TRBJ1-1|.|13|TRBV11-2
CASSLILGGEAFF
TGTGCCAGCAGCTTAATACTGGGGGGTGAAGCTTTCTTT
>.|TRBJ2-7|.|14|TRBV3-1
CASSQDTLPYEQYF
TGTGCCAGCAGCCAAGACACCCTACCCTACGAGCAGTACTTC
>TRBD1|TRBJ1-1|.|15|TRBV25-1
CASSDKGALNTEAFF
TGTGCCAGCAGTGACAAGGGGGCCTTGAACACTGAAGCTTTCTTT
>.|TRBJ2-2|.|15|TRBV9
CASSEQGRLSGELFF
TGTGCCAGCAGCGAGCAGGGAAGGCTCTCCGGGGAGCTGTTTTTT
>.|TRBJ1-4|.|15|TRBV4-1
CASSQRGIGAEKLFF
TGCGCCAGCAGCCAACGCGGGATCGGTGCGGAAAAACTGTTTTTT
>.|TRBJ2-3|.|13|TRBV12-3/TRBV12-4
CASTDSWGDTQYF
TGTGCCAGCACCGATAGTTGGGGAGATACGCAGTATTTT
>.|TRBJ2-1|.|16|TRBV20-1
CSARKGTQSSYNEQFF
TGCAGTGCTAGAAAAGGGACACAGAGCTCCTACAATGAGCAGTTCTTC
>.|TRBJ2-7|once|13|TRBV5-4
CASSYPMLHEQYF
TGTGCCAGCAGCTACCCCATGCTCCACGAGCAGTACTTC
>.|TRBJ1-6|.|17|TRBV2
CASITTPQGFGGSPLHF
TGTGCCAGCATCACAACACCCCAGGGTTTCGGGGGATCACCCCTCCACTTT
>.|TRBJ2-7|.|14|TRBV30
CAWSGGPNPEEQYF
TGTGCCTGGAGTGGCGGGCCAAACCCTGAGGAGCAGTACTTC
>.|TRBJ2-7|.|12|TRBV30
CAWSRLNGEQYF
TGTGCCTGGAGTCGGTTGAATGGGGAGCAGTACTTC
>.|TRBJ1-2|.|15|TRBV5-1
CASSLGQPKPDGYTF
TGCGCCAGCAGCTTGGGCCAGCCAAAACCCGATGGCTACACCTTC
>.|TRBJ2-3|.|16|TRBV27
CASSWNGGRGTDTQYF
TGTGCCAGCAGTTGGAACGGGGGGCGGGGCACAGATACGCAGTATTTT